These 24 T cell receptor beta chains share one sample of origin, sequenced in a study of Tregs in tolerant kidney transplant recipients (dated by TCRdb to the late 2010s). The library was produced with the immunoSEQ multiplex PCR assay. Imported from immuneACCESS, the table was reduced by TCRdb to in-frame sequences with V and J called. These copies leave out some clones; in studies compared against another copy, an unresolved V gene accounts for under half, and the cause of the remainder is not known. This sample lists 60,000 to 65,000 clones; 95% to 98% were detected once. Around 0.34% of the sample is held by the ten biggest clonotypes. Interpreted using the paper, the time point label stands for: blood sample drawn before combined kidney and bone marrow transplant. This material consisted of Tregs from blood, taken before the transplant. These receptors came from a human donor who received a combined kidney and bone marrow transplant.

This chain uses TRBV5-1 with TRBJ2-1, with TRBD1 as a possible D gene (6 bases). Germline CDR1 and CDR2: SGHRS and YFSETQ. Trimming took off 0 bases at V and 16 bases at J, with 20 bases between the two ends. The CDR3 extends over 14 amino acids. The chain's CDR3 is CASSLGNTQGSGFF. The CDR3 DNA reads TGCGCCAGCAGCTTGGGGAACACACAGGGATCCGGATTCTTC.

The count of this clone is one. This chain joins TRBV29-1 and TRBJ2-7; D unresolved. CDR1 and CDR2 from the germline V gene are SQVTM and ANQGSEA. Trimming cost V 0 bases and J 2 bases, with 2 bases left between them. CDR3 length: 11 amino acids. CDR3 sequence: CSVEDTYEQYF. The CDR3, as DNA: TGCAGCGTTGAAGACACCTACGAGCAGTACTTC.

The chain links TRBV11-1 to TRBJ2-4; D is unresolved. CDR3 length equals 14 residues. V was clipped by 6 bases and J by 0 bases, with 9 bases between them. CDR1 and CDR2 (germline): SGHAT, FQDESV (reference sequence). The CDR3 coding sequence is TGTGCCAGCAGTCCCAGATTAGCCAAAAACATTCAGTACTTC. Translation: CASSPRLAKNIQYF.

This chain joins TRBV19 and TRBJ1-6, with D possibly being TRBD1 (5 bases). Germline loops: CDR1 LNHDA, CDR2 SQIVND (reference sequence). Trimming shortened V by 4 bases and J by 10 bases, and 11 bases separated the two germline ends. This CDR3 is 13 amino acids long. CDR3 protein: CASSTGSRSPLHF. Here the CDR3 DNA reads TGTGCCAGTAGTACAGGGTCGCGCTCACCCCTCCACTTT.

The V call is TRBV5-1, the J call TRBJ2-5, with TRBD1 as a possible D gene (5 bases). V lost 1 base, J lost 1 base, and 11 bases lay in between. The CDR3 covers 15 residues. Germline V gene sequence: CDR1 SGHRS, CDR2 YFSETQ. The CDR3 DNA reads TGCGCCAGCAGCTTGCAAGGGGCGGTCCAAGAGACCCAGTACTTC. Translated: CASSLQGAVQETQYF.

The genes are TRBV6-5 and TRBJ1-3; no clear D gene. Germline V gene lookup returns CDR1 MNHEY and CDR2 SVGAGI. V was pared by 0 bases and J by 4 bases, with 4 bases between. The CDR3 runs 13 residues. The CDR3 reads CASSYSFGNTIYF. For the CDR3, the DNA is TGTGCCAGCAGTTACTCCTTCGGAAACACCATATATTTT.

The genes are TRBV5-4 and TRBJ2-3; 9 nucleotides match TRBD2. This CDR3 is 15 amino acids long. Germline lookup yields CDR1 SGHNT and CDR2 YYREEE (reference sequence). J lost 0 bases, V lost 5 bases, and 4 bases had no gene match. CDR3 in amino acids: CASSLAGPSTDTQYF. In DNA form, the CDR3 reads TGTGCCAGCAGTCTAGCGGGGCCAAGCACAGATACGCAGTATTTT.

This clone occurred once. The V gene is TRBV5-1, the J gene TRBJ2-1; 8 nucleotides line up with TRBD2. V trimming: 4 bases; J trimming: 4 bases; junction bases outside the gene matches: 4. CDR1 is SGHRS and CDR2 is YFSETQ in the germline V gene. CDR3 length equals 14 residues. This CDR3 reads CASSAGGLYNEQFF. The CDR3 bases are TGCGCCAGCAGCGCGGGAGGCCTATACAATGAGCAGTTCTTC.

The V gene is TRBV4-3, the J gene TRBJ2-7; 9 nucleotides line up with TRBD2. The CDR3 is made up of 21 amino acids. J lost 3 bases, V lost 1 base, and 22 bases had no gene match. CDR1 is LGHNA, CDR2 YSLEER, per germline. CDR3: CASSQGIRWREGPPDYYEQYF. CDR3 DNA: TGCGCCAGCAGCCAAGGAATTAGGTGGCGGGAGGGCCCCCCGGATTACTACGAGCAGTACTTC.

J is TRBJ1-1 and V is TRBV29-1, with D possibly TRBD1 on 6 matching bases. Trimming took off 4 bases at V and 7 bases at J, with 28 bases between the two ends. The CDR3 spans 17 residues. Germline CDR1 reads SQVTM; CDR2 reads ANQGSEA. CDR3 DNA sequence: TGCAGCGTTGGGTGGCGGTGGGGGCGCGAGGGTTCACTTGAAGCTTTCTTT. This codes for CSVGWRWGREGSLEAFF.

The J gene is TRBJ2-7, the V gene TRBV27, with 15 bases aligning to TRBD2. The germline gives CDR1 MNHEY, CDR2 SMNVEV (reference sequence). The CDR3 runs to 17 residues. J lost 3 bases, V lost 6 bases, and 9 bases had no gene match. CDR3 nucleotides: TGTGCCAGCAGACCTGGACTAGCGGGAGGGCGGGTCTACGAGCAGTACTTC. Translation: CASRPGLAGGRVYEQYF.

The chain has TRBV6-5 and TRBJ1-1; TRBD1 aligns across 9 bases. Germline-derived CDR1 and CDR2 are MNHEY and SVGAGI. The CDR3 sequence is 13 residues long. Germline trimming cut 8 bases from V and 5 bases from J; bases unmatched to any gene: 6. Here the CDR3 reads CASHRGLRTEAFF. DNA for the CDR3: TGTGCCAGCCACAGGGGGCTAAGGACTGAAGCTTTCTTT.

This clone was detected only once. The V and J genes are TRBV2 and TRBJ2-7; 7 nucleotides match TRBD1. The junction had 11 bases not matched to a gene; V was cut back by 7 bases and J by 5 bases. Germline V gives CDR1 SNHLY, CDR2 FYNNEI. This CDR3 region has 14 residues. CDR3 protein: CASKSVQGIHEQYF. The CDR3 DNA sequence: TGTGCCAGCAAATCGGTACAGGGGATCCACGAGCAGTACTTC. Full variable domain (missing parts from reference TRBV2 and TRBJ2-7): EPEVTQTPSHQVTQMGQEVILRCVPISNHLYFYWYRQILGQKVEFLVSFYNNEISEKSEIFDDQFSVERPDGSNFTLKIRSTKLEDSAMYFCASKSVQGIHEQYFGPGTRLTVT.

V gene TRBV7-3 combines with J gene TRBJ2-1; the D gene is possibly TRBD2 (5 bases). Trimming left V 2 bases short and J 2 bases short, with 13 bases between. This CDR3 comprises 16 residues. The V gene's germline CDR1 is SGHTA and CDR2 FQGTGA. CDR3 DNA: TGTGCCAGCAGCTTACAACCCTCGGGGACCTACAATGAGCAGTTCTTC. Translating gives CASSLQPSGTYNEQFF.

The sample holds one count of this clone. The chain is built from TRBV5-1 and TRBJ2-5, with TRBD2 identical over 10 bases. From germline, CDR1 is SGHRS and CDR2 YFSETQ. With V trimmed by 5 bases and J by 5 bases, 12 bases remained unmatched. The CDR3 covers 16 residues. CDR3 sequence (DNA): TGCGCCAGCAGTCGTGTCTTAGCGGGGGGTCGGGAGACCCAGTACTTC. It encodes CASSRVLAGGRETQYF.

Only one count was recorded for this clone. The gene calls are TRBV5-8 and TRBJ1-1; no firm D call. CDR1 and CDR2 from the germline V gene are SGHTS and YDEGEE. V lost 2 bases and J lost 1, with 6 bases in between. The CDR3 consists of 13 residues. The CDR3 DNA sequence: TGTGCCAGCAGCTTATCCAAGAACACTGAAGCTTTCTTT. Its protein is CASSLSKNTEAFF.

The J gene is TRBJ2-1, the V gene TRBV7-2, with TRBD2 matching 10 bases. After removal of 7 bases from V and 7 bases from J, the junction contained 7 bases not matched to a gene. CDR3 length: 14 amino acids. The V gene's germline CDR1 is SGHTA and CDR2 FQGNSA. CDR3 nucleotides: TGTGCCAGCACCAGGGGACTAGCGATGAATGAGCAGTTCTTC. It encodes CASTRGLAMNEQFF.

The rearrangement joins TRBV15 to TRBJ2-5, with D tentatively TRBD2 (6 bases). Trimming shortened V by 0 bases and J by 8 bases, and 16 bases separated the two germline ends. CDR1 is LNHNV, CDR2 YYDKDF, per germline (reference sequence). The CDR3 loop spans 15 amino acids. The CDR3 reads CATSRDLEGWLTQYF. CDR3 DNA sequence: TGTGCCACCAGCAGAGACCTGGAGGGGTGGCTAACCCAGTACTTC.

V is TRBV19 and J is TRBJ1-2; 7 bases are a match to TRBD1. J gave up 4 bases and V 3 bases, and 11 bases lay outside the gene matches. Germline V gene data show CDR1 as LNHDA and CDR2 as SQIVND (reference sequence). The CDR3 covers 16 residues. CDR3 loop: CASSIWGQNFIYGYTF. CDR3 DNA sequence: TGTGCCAGTAGTATCTGGGGACAGAATTTTATCTATGGCTACACCTTC.

J is TRBJ2-1 and V is TRBV7-3, with 12 bases fitting TRBD2. The germline V gene encodes CDR1 SGHTA and CDR2 FQGTGA. The J segment lost 4 bases and the V segment lost 2 bases, leaving 9 bases of the junction unmatched. The CDR3 has 18 residues. CDR3: CASSLLPRTSGDYNEQFF. As DNA, the CDR3 is TGTGCCAGCAGCTTACTACCTAGGACTAGCGGGGATTACAATGAGCAGTTCTTC.

The V call is TRBV7-9, the J call TRBJ2-1; unclear D gene. This CDR3 is 15 amino acids long. Germline CDR1 is SEHNR and CDR2 is FQNEAQ (reference sequence). V dropped 5 bases and J dropped 10 bases, with 21 bases sitting between them. The CDR3, as DNA: TGTGCCAGCAGCCCCACTAAGAAAGATGAGCGCGAGCAGTTCTTC. It yields the protein CASSPTKKDEREQFF.

This chain joins TRBV27 and TRBJ1-3; possible D gene TRBD1, 6 bases. Germline assignment: CDR1 MNHEY and CDR2 SMNVEV (reference sequence). This CDR3 contains 9 residues. V was trimmed by 9 bases and J by 15 bases, leaving 12 bases between them. The CDR3 bases are TGTGCCAGTGGGACACCCCCATATTTT. Its protein is CASGTPPYF.

The chain is built from TRBV4-1 and TRBJ1-2; D might be TRBD1 (5 bases). This CDR3 contains 16 residues. Germline CDR1 and CDR2: MGHRA and YSYEKL. V lost 5 bases and J 8 bases, leaving 24 bases between the germline ends. The CDR3 sequence is CASSKGVEGVLGGYTF. The CDR3 DNA is TGCGCCAGCAGCAAAGGGGTTGAGGGCGTTTTGGGGGGCTACACCTTC.

In this sample, this clone turned up a few times. The rearrangement uses TRBV4-3 and TRBJ1-4, with 9 bases fitting TRBD1. With V trimmed by 3 bases and J by 8 bases, 10 bases remained unmatched. This CDR3 region has 16 residues. Germline V CDR1 and CDR2: LGHNA, YSLEER. CDR3 DNA: TGCGCCAGCAGCCATAGTCGACAGGGGGTATTGGAAAAACTGTTTTTT. Translating gives CASSHSRQGVLEKLFF.